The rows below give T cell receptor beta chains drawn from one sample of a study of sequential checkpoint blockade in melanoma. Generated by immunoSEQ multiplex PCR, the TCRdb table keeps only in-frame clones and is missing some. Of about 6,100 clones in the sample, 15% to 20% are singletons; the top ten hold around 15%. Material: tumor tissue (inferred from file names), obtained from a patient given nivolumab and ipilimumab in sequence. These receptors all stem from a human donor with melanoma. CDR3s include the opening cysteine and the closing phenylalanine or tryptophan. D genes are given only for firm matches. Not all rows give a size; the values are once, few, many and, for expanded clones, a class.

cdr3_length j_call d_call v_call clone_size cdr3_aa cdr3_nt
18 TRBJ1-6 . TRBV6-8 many CASSYRLGGTSYNSPLHF TGTGCCAGCAGTTACAGGTTGGGGGGGACGTCCTATAATTCACCCCTCCACTTT
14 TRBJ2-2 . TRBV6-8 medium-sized CASRIPAGTGELFF TGTGCCAGCAGGATCCCCGCGGGCACCGGGGAGCTGTTTTTT
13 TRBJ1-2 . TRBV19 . CATERGGNYGYTF TGTGCCACCGAAAGAGGGGGGAACTATGGCTACACCTTC
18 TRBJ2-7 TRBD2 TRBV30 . CAWSVTPGTSGSSYEQYF TGTGCCTGGAGTGTCACCCCCGGGACTAGCGGGTCCTCCTACGAGCAGTACTTC
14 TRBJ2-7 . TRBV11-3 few CASTQSGEGGEQYF TGTGCCAGCACCCAATCGGGTGAGGGTGGGGAGCAGTACTTC
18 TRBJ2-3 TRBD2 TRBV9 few CASSVEPGLAGSADTQYF TGTGCCAGCAGCGTAGAGCCGGGACTAGCGGGGTCGGCAGATACGCAGTATTTT
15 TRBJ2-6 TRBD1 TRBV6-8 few CASRSGTAGANVLTF TGTGCCAGCAGGTCCGGGACAGCTGGGGCCAACGTCCTGACTTTC
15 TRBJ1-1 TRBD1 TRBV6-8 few CASSPQTGGNTEAFF TGTGCCAGCAGTCCCCAGACAGGGGGAAACACTGAAGCTTTCTTT
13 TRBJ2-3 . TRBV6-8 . CASTGEGTDTQYF TGTGCCAGCACTGGTGAAGGCACAGATACGCAGTATTTT
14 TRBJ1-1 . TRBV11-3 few CASSPQGLATEAFF TGTGCCAGCAGCCCGCAGGGGCTCGCCACTGAAGCTTTCTTT
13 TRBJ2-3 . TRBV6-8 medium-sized CASSSASADTQYF TGTGCCAGCAGTTCTGCTAGCGCTGATACGCAGTATTTT
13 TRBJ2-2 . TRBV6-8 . CASSRGVPGELFF TGTGCCAGCAGTCGAGGGGTCCCCGGGGAGCTGTTTTTT
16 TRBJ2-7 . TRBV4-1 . CASSLYREELPYEQYF TGCGCCAGCAGCCTATATAGGGAGGAACTCCCCTACGAGCAGTACTTC
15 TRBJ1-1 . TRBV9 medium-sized CASSSTDRPNTEAFF TGTGCCAGCAGCTCGACCGACAGGCCGAACACTGAAGCTTTCTTT
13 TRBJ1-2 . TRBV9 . CASSAGHNYGYTF TGTGCCAGCAGCGCCGGCCATAACTATGGCTACACCTTC
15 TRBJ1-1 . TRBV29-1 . CSVVTGFGGRTEAFF TGCAGCGTTGTTACAGGTTTCGGGGGTAGAACTGAAGCTTTCTTT
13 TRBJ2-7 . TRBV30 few CAWRPDGFYEQYF TGTGCCTGGAGACCGGACGGATTCTACGAGCAGTACTTC
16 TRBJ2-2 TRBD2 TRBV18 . CASSPPRVLAAGELFF TGTGCCAGCTCACCACCCCGCGTGCTAGCGGCCGGGGAGCTGTTTTTT
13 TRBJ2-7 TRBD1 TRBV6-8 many CASRAGGWVGQYF TGTGCCAGCAGGGCAGGGGGCTGGGTGGGGCAGTACTTC
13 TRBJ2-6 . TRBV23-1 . CASSLVGANVLTF TGCGCCAGCAGCCTGGTGGGGGCCAACGTCCTGACTTTC
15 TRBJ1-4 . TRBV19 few CATTGGDSQNEKLFF TGTGCCACCACGGGTGGAGACAGCCAGAATGAAAAACTGTTTTTT
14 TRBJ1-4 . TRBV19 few CASSRKPTSEKLFF TGTGCCAGTAGTAGGAAACCCACCTCCGAAAAACTGTTTTTT
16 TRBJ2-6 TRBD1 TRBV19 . CASSRNRGSGANVLTF TGTGCCAGTAGTAGGAACAGGGGCTCTGGGGCCAACGTCCTGACTTTC
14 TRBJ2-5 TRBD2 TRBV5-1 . CASSPGLAEETQYF TGCGCCAGCAGCCCGGGACTAGCCGAGGAGACCCAGTACTTC
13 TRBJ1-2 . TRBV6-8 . CASSPNSNYGYTF TGTGCCAGCAGTCCCAATTCTAACTATGGCTACACCTTC
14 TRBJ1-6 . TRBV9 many CASSPGAGNSPLHF TGTGCCAGCAGCCCAGGGGCGGGTAATTCACCCCTCCACTTT
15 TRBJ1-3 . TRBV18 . CASSLDRSRGNTIYF TGTGCCAGCTCCCTCGACAGGTCGCGGGGAAACACCATATATTTT
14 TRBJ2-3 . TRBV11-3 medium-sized CASSLVGTTDTQYF TGTGCCAGCAGCTTGGTTGGCACCACAGATACGCAGTATTTT